These 21 T cell receptor beta chains came from one sample sequenced in a study of blood T cells in healthy people across ages. The authors ran a second PCR of 7 to 11 cycles using a sample-barcoded 5' primer and a J-beta primer mix. Each CDR3 protein gets one entry after TCRdb re-called the 5' RACE reads with MiXCR. The sample yields some 730,000 distinct CDR3 sequences, roughly 20% seen once. The sequenced sample consisted of blood. Receptors originate from a man in his 70s in good health.

This clonotype was counted at least ten times. The chain employs TRBV20-1 and TRBJ1-1; D gene uncertain. CDR1 DFQATT and CDR2 SNEGSKA come from the germline V gene (reference sequence). This CDR3 contains 12 residues. V was pared by 5 bases and J by 3 bases, with 10 bases between. CDR3 residues: CSAPDKHTEAFF. In nucleotides, the CDR3 is TGCAGTGCTCCAGACAAGCACACTGAAGCTTTCTTT.

This clonotype was seen a handful of times. The chain recombines TRBV3-1 with TRBJ2-2; TRBD1 aligns across 8 bases. Germline V gives CDR1 LGHDT, CDR2 YNNKEL (reference sequence). The V and J ends lost 4 bases and 5 bases, in that order; junction bases with no gene match: 9. The CDR3 runs to 16 residues. In DNA, the CDR3 is TGTGCCAGCAGCCCTCGACAGGGGAGTGGTACCGGGGAGCTGTTTTTT. It yields the protein CASSPRQGSGTGELFF.

The chain couples TRBV7-2 to TRBJ2-7; no reliable D call. The DNA end lines up better with TRBJ2-1; the J call may be wrong. Germline-derived CDR1 and CDR2 are SGHTA and FQGNSA. This CDR3 region has 12 residues. The CDR3 region is CASSLNGNEQFF. The DNA for the CDR3 is TGTGCCAGCAGCCTCAACGGCAATGAGCAGTTCTTC.

This clonotype was seen only a few times. The chain carries TRBV9 and TRBJ1-6; D ambiguous. Trimming took off 3 bases at V and 6 bases at J, with 10 bases between the two ends. Germline CDR1 SGDLS, CDR2 YYNGEE. This CDR3 comprises 14 residues. CDR3 amino acids: CASSGSSSNSPLHF. CDR3 nucleotide sequence: TGTGCCAGCAGCGGGAGTAGTTCTAATTCACCCCTCCACTTT.

This clonotype has a count of ten or more. This chain links TRBV29-1 with TRBJ2-4, with TRBD1 matching over 9 bases. V shed 4 bases, J shed 9 bases, and the junction held 7 bases outside the gene matches. Germline V lookup: CDR1 SQVTM, CDR2 ANQGSEA. This CDR3 contains 13 residues. CDR3 amino acids: CSVAPGQGLIQYF. CDR3 DNA sequence: TGCAGCGTTGCCCCGGGACAGGGTCTCATTCAGTACTTC.

The chain has TRBV4-3 and TRBJ2-3; 8 nucleotides line up with TRBD1. This CDR3 comprises 20 residues. CDR1 is LGHNA and CDR2 is YSLEER in the germline V gene. The V segment lost 0 bases and the J segment 2 bases; nucleotides outside the gene matches: 16. In DNA form, the CDR3 reads TGCGCCAGCAGCCAAGACCCGGCCCTAAACTGGACAGGGATCACAGATACGCAGTATTTT. As protein: CASSQDPALNWTGITDTQYF.

The sample holds many counts of this clonotype. This sequence joins TRBV28 and TRBJ2-1; D is perhaps TRBD1 or TRBD2 (6 bases each). Germline V gene sequence: CDR1 MDHEN, CDR2 SYDVKM. Deletions cut 2 bases from V and 7 bases from J, with 21 bases between. The CDR3 spans 17 residues. DNA for the CDR3: TGTGCCAGCAGTTTAGTGACGTTTATGGGGGCGGGAAATGAGCAGTTCTTC. This encodes CASSLVTFMGAGNEQFF.

This clonotype was observed many times. CDR3 DNA sequence: TGTGCCAGCAGTTTGGGGACTAATGAAAAACTGTTTTTT. This translates into CASSLGTNEKLFF. The J gene is TRBJ1-4, the V gene TRBV12-3 or TRBV12-4; unclear D gene. V was clipped by 3 bases and J by 2 bases, with 4 bases between them. The CDR3 runs to 13 residues.

In this sample, this clonotype turned up a few times. The chain has TRBV6-5 and TRBJ2-5, with 8 bases fitting TRBD2. TRBJ2-7 explains the end of the DNA better; the J call may be wrong. The CDR3 contains 15 residues. Germline V gives CDR1 MNHEY, CDR2 SVGAGI. Here the CDR3 DNA reads TGTGCCAGCAGTCCACCGGGACTAGGATCCTACGAGCAGTACTTC. Encoded protein: CASSPPGLGSYEQYF.

This clonotype has a count of ten or more. The rearrangement links TRBV20-1 to TRBJ2-7; D not resolved. This CDR3 has 14 amino acids. CDR1 and CDR2 (germline): DFQATT, SNEGSKA (reference sequence). V lost 4 bases, J lost 0 bases, and 13 bases lay in between. The DNA of the CDR3 is TGCAGTGCTACATCGCGGTATAGCTCCTACGAGCAGTACGTC. Amino acids: CSATSRYSSYEQYV.

V is TRBV7-2 and J is TRBJ2-7, with a possible D match to TRBD2 (5 bases). The ends were cut back, 5 bases at V and 7 bases at J, with 21 bases in the middle. The CDR3 has 15 amino acids. Germline V lookup: CDR1 SGHTA, CDR2 FQGNSA. CDR3 bases: TGTGCCAGCAGCCCGAGGGCGAGGACGTCGCATGAGCAGTACTTC. Translating gives CASSPRARTSHEQYF.

This clonotype was seen many times. The chain recombines TRBV7-2 with TRBJ1-6; TRBD1 agrees at 7 bases. V lost 3 bases, J lost 5 bases, and 10 bases stayed unmatched. The CDR3 consists of 17 residues. Per the germline V gene, CDR1 is SGHTA and CDR2 is FQGNSA. CDR3 nucleotides: TGTGCCAGCAGCTTCTGGGGCAGGGGGATTGATAATTCACCCCTCCACTTT. Its protein product is CASSFWGRGIDNSPLHF.

The rearrangement links TRBV19 to TRBJ1-6, with a tentative D call TRBD1 (5 bases). V was shortened by 4 bases and J by 8 bases, with 15 bases between the two germline ends. The CDR3 has 15 amino acids. CDR1 is LNHDA, CDR2 SQIVND, per germline (reference sequence). The CDR3 nucleotides read TGTGCCAGTAGTAAGGGGACCGCCCCTGATTCACCCCTCCACTTT. It translates to CASSKGTAPDSPLHF.

The chain couples TRBV9 to TRBJ2-5; 9 nucleotides match TRBD2. Per the germline V gene, CDR1 is SGDLS and CDR2 is YYNGEE. The V gene end was trimmed by 10 bases and the J gene end by 2 bases; junction bases not matched to a gene: 21. The CDR3 is made up of 18 amino acids. The CDR3 DNA follows: TGTGCCGCCACAGCGGTAGCGGGAGAGGTCGTGGGTCAAGAGACCCAGTACTTC. This translates into CAATAVAGEVVGQETQYF.

This rearrangement joins TRBV12-3 or TRBV12-4 to TRBJ2-3; 9 nucleotides align to TRBD2. CDR3 size: 17 residues. V lost 0 bases and J lost 5; bases outside the gene matches: 9. Here the CDR3 reads CASSLAHAGGPQDTQYF. The DNA of the CDR3 is TGTGCCAGCAGTTTAGCGCATGCGGGAGGGCCGCAAGATACGCAGTATTTT.

The chain couples TRBV20-1 to TRBJ2-3, with D possibly being TRBD2 (6 bases). The V end lost 3 bases, the J end lost 2 bases, and 12 bases lay between the germline ends. The CDR3 has 14 residues. Germline V gene data show CDR1 as DFQATT and CDR2 as SNEGSKA (reference sequence). The CDR3 nucleotides read TGCAGTGCTAGGAAGGACTACTACACAGATACGCAGTATTTT. As protein: CSARKDYYTDTQYF.

The chain joins TRBV10-3 to TRBJ1-4, with 10 bases that match TRBD1. Trimming cost V 1 base and J 8 bases; bases outside gene matches: 4. This CDR3 has 15 amino acids. The germline CDR1 and CDR2 sequences are ENHRY and SYGVKD. The CDR3 spells CAISELGQGSEKLFF. CDR3 coding DNA: TGTGCCATCAGTGAGTTGGGACAGGGGAGCGAAAAACTGTTTTTT.

The V gene is TRBV6-6, the J gene TRBJ1-5; 7 bases agree with TRBD1. The germline CDR1 and CDR2 sequences are MNHNY and SVGAGI (reference sequence). The CDR3 length is 12 residues. Unmatched junction bases numbered 0, after V lost 2 bases and J lost 8 bases. The CDR3 coding sequence is TGTGCCAGCAGTTACGACAGGGAGCCCCAGCATTTT. Encoded protein: CASSYDREPQHF.

The chain links TRBV7-9 to TRBJ2-3; a weak D match, TRBD2 (5 bases). The germline CDR1 and CDR2 sequences are SEHNR and FQNEAQ (reference sequence). The V end lost 6 bases, the J end lost 4 bases, and 17 bases lay between the germline ends. The CDR3 is 15 amino acids. In DNA form, the CDR3 reads TGTGCCAGCAGTACGATAACTAGTAGCCCAGATACGCAGTATTTT. The encoded protein is CASSTITSSPDTQYF.

The chain combines TRBV7-9 with TRBJ2-1; no clear D. V lost 1 base and J lost 8, with 12 bases in between. CDR1 and CDR2 (germline): SEHNR, FQNEAQ (reference sequence). The CDR3 has 14 residues. The CDR3 nucleotides read TGTGCCAGCAGCTTAGGATTTGATGTTGATGAGCAGTTCTTC. This codes for CASSLGFDVDEQFF. The full variable domain, rest sourced from reference TRBV7-9 and TRBJ2-1, is DTGVSQNPRHKITKRGQNVTFRCDPISEHNRLYWYRQTLGQGPEFLTYFQNEAQLEKSRLLSDRFSAERPKGSFSTLEIQRTEQGDSAMYLCASSLGFDVDEQFFGPGTRLTVL.

V is TRBV28 and J is TRBJ2-7; tentatively, D is TRBD1 (6 bases). The V gene lost 3 bases and the J gene lost 6 bases, with 12 bases spanning the gap. CDR3 length: 13 residues. Looked up from germline, CDR1 is MDHEN and CDR2 is SYDVKM. The CDR3 nucleotides read TGTGCCAGCAGTTTCTCCAGGGGCTTCGAGCAGTACTTC. Translation gives CASSFSRGFEQYF.